Below are 32 T cell receptor beta chains sequenced from a single sample in a study of T cells after yellow fever vaccination. TCRdb passed the 5' RACE reads through MiXCR, listing each CDR3 protein once. The top ten clones hold 3% to 3.5% of a sample with about 300,000 distinct CDR3 sequences, around 10% of them seen once. The sample consisted of CD4+ T cells sorted from PBMCs, taken 5 days after the yellow fever booster vaccination. The source of these receptors is a man aged 18 to 30 who received the YFV17D yellow fever vaccine.

A remark on this clonotype: Possible read error: a much larger clone is one base away. V is TRBV7-9 and J is TRBJ2-5; D gene ambiguous. Trimming shortened V by 2 bases and J by 4 bases, and 5 bases separated the two germline ends. CDR1 SEHNR and CDR2 FQNEAQ come from the germline V gene (reference sequence). The CDR3 consists of 12 residues. The CDR3 DNA follows: TGTGCCAGCAGCTTACAGGCAGAGACCCAGTACTTC. It specifies CASSLQAETQYF.

The V and J genes are TRBV7-8 and TRBJ1-1; D is perhaps TRBD1 (6 bases). CDR3 size: 14 residues. V lost 2 bases, J lost 5 bases, and 12 bases lay in between. Germline assignment: CDR1 SGHVS and CDR2 FQNEAQ. The CDR3 protein is CASSLWGARTEAFF. CDR3 nucleotide sequence: TGTGCCAGCAGCTTATGGGGGGCGCGAACTGAAGCTTTCTTT.

This clonotype was counted ten times or more. The genes are TRBV5-6 and TRBJ2-3; D gene uncertain. The germline gives CDR1 SGHDT, CDR2 YYEEEE. The CDR3 sequence is 14 residues long. The V end was cut by 4 bases, the J end by 3 bases, with 12 bases between. CDR3 residues: CASSTRSVTDTQYF. As DNA, the CDR3 is TGTGCCAGCAGCACCCGGTCGGTGACAGATACGCAGTATTTT. Full variable domain (rest looked up from reference TRBV5-6 and TRBJ2-3): DAGVTQSPTHLIKTRGQQVTLRCSPKSGHDTVSWYQQALGQGPQFIFQYYEEEERQRGNFPDRFSGHQFPNYSSELNVNALLLGDSALYLCASSTRSVTDTQYFGPGTRLTVL.

The chain is built from TRBV14 and TRBJ1-1, with D unclear. Looked up from germline, CDR1 is SGHDN and CDR2 is FVKESK. With 4 bases removed from V and 1 base from J, the gap between germline ends came to 13 bases. The CDR3 is made up of 15 amino acids. This CDR3 is CASSLISGENTEAFF. The CDR3 nucleotides are TGTGCCAGCAGCCTCATTTCCGGGGAGAACACTGAAGCTTTCTTT. Based on the CDR3 plus reference TRBV14 and TRBJ1-1, the full variable domain is EAGVTQFPSHSVIEKGQTVTLRCDPISGHDNLYWYRRVMGKEIKFLLHFVKESKQDESGMPNNRFLAERTGGTYSTLKVQPAELEDSGVYFCASSLISGENTEAFFGQGTRLTVV.

Only a few counts were recorded for this clonotype. V and J are TRBV5-1 and TRBJ1-5; a weak D match, TRBD1 (5 bases). The V end lost 4 bases, the J end lost 4 bases, and 9 bases lay between the germline ends. The CDR3 loop spans 13 amino acids. The germline V gene has CDR1 SGHRS and CDR2 YFSETQ. The CDR3 loop is CASSRDFNQPQHF. In DNA, the CDR3 is TGCGCCAGCAGCCGGGACTTTAATCAGCCCCAGCATTTT.

This clonotype was observed a handful of times. The chain couples TRBV11-2 to TRBJ2-3; TRBD2 aligns across 8 bases. Germline V gene sequence: CDR1 SGHAT, CDR2 FQNNGV. V was pared by 2 bases and J by 4 bases, with 8 bases of the junction left unmatched. This CDR3 has 16 amino acids. For the CDR3, the DNA is TGTGCCAGCAGCTTACTTGCGGGGGGATCCGCAGATACGCAGTATTTT. It encodes CASSLLAGGSADTQYF. The whole variable domain, remainder taken from reference TRBV11-2 and TRBJ2-3, is EAGVAQSPRYKIIEKRQSVAFWCNPISGHATLYWYQQILGQGPKLLIQFQNNGVVDDSQLPKDRFSAERLKGVDSTLKIQPAKLEDSAVYLCASSLLAGGSADTQYFGPGTRLTVL.

This clonotype has ten or more counts. The genes are TRBV9 and TRBJ2-7, with D uncertain. This CDR3 is built from 14 residues. Germline values: CDR1 SGDLS, CDR2 YYNGEE. Trimming stripped 0 bases from V and 5 bases from J, with 12 bases between. CDR3: CASSVDAFANEQYF. The CDR3 coding sequence is TGTGCCAGCAGCGTAGACGCTTTTGCGAACGAGCAGTACTTC.

V is TRBV7-9 and J is TRBJ1-4; D is uncertain. V lost 1 base and J lost 0, with 6 bases in between. This CDR3 region has 15 residues. CDR1 and CDR2 (germline): SEHNR, FQNEAQ (reference sequence). This CDR3 reads CASSLVLTTNEKLFF. CDR3 nucleotides: TGTGCCAGCAGCTTAGTGTTAACAACTAATGAAAAACTGTTTTTT.

This clonotype was detected ten times or more. One junction end disagrees with the germline gene, perhaps due to a read error. CDR3 amino acids: CASAERGPAVF. As DNA, the CDR3 is TGTGCCAGCGCGGAGAGGGGACCGGCGGTCTTC. This chain joins TRBV7-9 and TRBJ2-1; D tentatively reads TRBD1 or TRBD2 (5 bases each). CDR3 length: 11 amino acids. Germline CDR1 and CDR2: SEHNR and FQNEAQ (reference sequence).

Worth noting for this clonotype: One end of the junction fails to match germline, which may point to a read error. This chain links TRBV12-5 with TRBJ2-3; D is perhaps TRBD1 or TRBD2 (5 bases each). This CDR3 has 19 residues. CDR1 is LGHNT, CDR2 FRNRAP, per germline. The DNA of the CDR3 is TGTGCTTGTGGTTTGGTACCGGGACGGAACACCCACAGCACAGATACGCAGTATTTT. It is translated as CACGLVPGRNTHSTDTQYF.

This chain joins TRBV19 and TRBJ1-1, with a possible D match to TRBD1 (6 bases). The V end was cut by 5 bases, the J end by 1 base, with 17 bases between. The CDR3 spans 16 residues. From germline, CDR1 is LNHDA and CDR2 SQIVND (reference sequence). The CDR3 DNA is TGTGCCAGTAGTGCTCCCGTACAGGGTTCGAACACTGAAGCTTTCTTT. Its protein product is CASSAPVQGSNTEAFF.

This clonotype was found many times. J is TRBJ2-3 and V is TRBV5-4; tentatively, D is TRBD1 (5 bases). Trimming pared 3 bases from V and 2 bases from J, leaving 13 bases between. CDR1 is SGHNT and CDR2 is YYREEE in the germline V gene (reference sequence). The CDR3 is made up of 15 amino acids. In DNA form, the CDR3 reads TGTGCCAGCAGCTCGGACAAGGACCACACAGATACGCAGTATTTT. This codes for CASSSDKDHTDTQYF.

This clonotype came up a few times. The rearrangement links TRBV20-1 to TRBJ1-2, with 9 bases fitting TRBD1. The germline V gene has CDR1 DFQATT and CDR2 SNEGSKA (reference sequence). V was pared by 5 bases and J by 8 bases, with 6 bases of the junction left unmatched. The CDR3 sequence is 12 residues long. The CDR3 sequence is CSAHWTGVGYTF. In DNA form, the CDR3 reads TGCAGTGCTCATTGGACAGGGGTCGGCTACACCTTC.

In its sample, this clonotype was seen a few times. This sequence joins TRBV9 and TRBJ1-4, with D hard to call. V was trimmed by 0 bases and J by 4 bases, leaving 10 bases between them. Germline lookup yields CDR1 SGDLS and CDR2 YYNGEE. This CDR3 contains 15 residues. The CDR3 nucleotides are TGTGCCAGCAGCGTAGGCGCACAGAGTAATGAAAAACTGTTTTTT. This encodes CASSVGAQSNEKLFF. The full variable domain, in which reference TRBV9 and TRBJ1-4 provide the parts outside the CDR3, is DSGVTQTPKHLITATGQRVTLRCSPRSGDLSVYWYQQSLDQGLQFLIQYYNGEERAKGNILERFSAQQFPDLHSELNLSSLELGDSALYFCASSVGAQSNEKLFFGSGTQLSVL.

In this sample, this clonotype turned up a few times. The chain couples TRBV6-5 to TRBJ1-5, with D unresolved. The CDR3 has 13 residues. The V gene lost 4 bases and the J gene lost 6 bases, with 10 bases spanning the gap. The V gene's germline CDR1 is MNHEY and CDR2 SVGAGI. DNA for the CDR3: TGTGCCAGCAGTTCCTTTATGACTCAGCCCCAGCATTTT. This encodes CASSSFMTQPQHF.

This clonotype appeared many times. The V call is TRBV5-1, the J call TRBJ2-4; 11 positions agree with TRBD2. In germline, CDR1 is SGHRS, CDR2 YFSETQ. This CDR3 region has 16 residues. Trimming cost V 4 bases and J 0 bases; bases outside gene matches: 3. The CDR3 protein is CASSQLAGVAKNIQYF. In DNA form, the CDR3 reads TGCGCCAGCAGCCAACTAGCGGGGGTAGCCAAAAACATTCAGTACTTC.

The rearrangement links TRBV9 to TRBJ2-6; D may be TRBD2 (5 bases). Trimming stripped 4 bases from V and 0 bases from J, with 14 bases between. There are 17 residues in the CDR3. CDR1 is SGDLS, CDR2 YYNGEE, per germline. The CDR3 sequence: CASSPHPRGSGANVLTF. Here the CDR3 DNA reads TGTGCCAGCAGCCCTCACCCCCGGGGCTCTGGGGCCAACGTCCTGACTTTC.

This clonotype was observed many times. V and J are TRBV3-1 and TRBJ2-3, with D perhaps TRBD2 (5 bases). Trimming pared 4 bases from V and 0 bases from J, leaving 8 bases between. The CDR3 totals 14 residues. Germline-derived CDR1 and CDR2 are LGHDT and YNNKEL (reference sequence). The chain's CDR3 is CASSPSYSTDTQYF. CDR3 sequence (DNA): TGTGCCAGCAGCCCTAGCTACAGCACAGATACGCAGTATTTT.

The chain is built from TRBV18 and TRBJ1-5, with 7 bases identical to TRBD1. V was clipped by 2 bases and J by 1 base; unmatched bases: 5. CDR3 length equals 16 residues. From germline, CDR1 is KGHSH and CDR2 LQKENI. CDR3 DNA: TGTGCCAGCTCACCAACCAGGGGGGGCAGCAATCAGCCCCAGCATTTT. This translates into CASSPTRGGSNQPQHF.

The chain couples TRBV30 to TRBJ1-2, with 7 bases matching TRBD1. From germline, CDR1 is GTSNPN and CDR2 SVGIG (reference sequence). V was clipped by 0 bases and J by 5 bases; unmatched bases: 3. This CDR3 region has 13 residues. CDR3 protein: CAWSVARGYGYTF. The CDR3 DNA reads TGTGCCTGGAGTGTTGCCAGGGGGTATGGCTACACCTTC.

This clonotype occurred a few times. The rearrangement joins TRBV18 to TRBJ2-7; D unresolved. The CDR3 totals 13 residues. Deletions cut 3 bases from V and 5 bases from J, with 11 bases between. Germline CDR1 and CDR2: KGHSH and LQKENI. The CDR3 sequence: CASSPFDGHEQYF. The CDR3 DNA sequence: TGTGCCAGCTCACCTTTCGACGGGCACGAGCAGTACTTC.

The chain joins TRBV5-1 to TRBJ1-1; no clear D gene. This CDR3 region has 14 residues. V shed 0 bases and J shed 5 bases, with 11 bases lying between them. The germline gives CDR1 SGHRS, CDR2 YFSETQ. The CDR3, as DNA: TGCGCCAGCAGCTTGGAAGGGTTCGGGACTGAAGCTTTCTTT. Its translation: CASSLEGFGTEAFF.

There are many counts of this clonotype. The genes are TRBV5-1 and TRBJ1-5; D possibly corresponds to TRBD1 (5 bases). Germline V gene data show CDR1 as SGHRS and CDR2 as YFSETQ. V was trimmed by 5 bases and J by 4 bases, leaving 16 bases between them. This CDR3 spans 15 amino acids. CDR3 coding DNA: TGCGCCAGCAGTCGGAGTGGGACCATGAATCAGCCCCAGCATTTT. Translating gives CASSRSGTMNQPQHF. The full variable domain, with the rest looked up from reference TRBV5-1 and TRBJ1-5, is KAGVTQTPRYLIKTRGQQVTLSCSPISGHRSVSWYQQTPGQGLQFLFEYFSETQRNKGNFPGRFSGRQFSNSRSEMNVSTLELGDSALYLCASSRSGTMNQPQHFGDGTRLSIL.

The V and J genes are TRBV28 and TRBJ2-7, with D perhaps TRBD1 (5 bases). With 5 bases removed from V and 0 bases from J, the gap between germline ends came to 20 bases. The CDR3 contains 17 residues. The germline V gene has CDR1 MDHEN and CDR2 SYDVKM. Here the CDR3 reads CASSQSYTGPSSYEQYV. CDR3 bases: TGTGCCAGCAGTCAATCCTACACAGGTCCAAGCTCCTACGAGCAGTACGTC.

The chain combines TRBV6-2 or TRBV6-3 with TRBJ2-1, with TRBD1 identical over 9 bases. The germline gives CDR1 MNHEY, CDR2 SVGEGT. The ends lost 7 bases at V and 6 bases at J; junction bases unmatched: 10. The CDR3 is 15 amino acids. In nucleotides, the CDR3 is TGTGCCAGCAAAGTCCGGGACAGGGACTCCAATGAGCAGTTCTTC. This sequence encodes CASKVRDRDSNEQFF.

This clonotype was found a few times. The rearrangement joins TRBV20-1 to TRBJ2-3; 9 bases are a match to TRBD1. Germline values: CDR1 DFQATT, CDR2 SNEGSKA (reference sequence). The CDR3 loop spans 18 amino acids. The V and J ends lost 6 bases and 1 base, in that order; junction bases with no gene match: 17. The CDR3 bases are TGCAGTGCCACCCTACTTCGGGACAGGGAGTGGGGCACAGATACGCAGTATTTT. Its translation: CSATLLRDREWGTDTQYF.

This clonotype has just a few counts. The chain carries TRBV5-1 and TRBJ2-1; D not resolved. Germline V gene sequence: CDR1 SGHRS, CDR2 YFSETQ. The ends were cut back, 6 bases at V and 7 bases at J, with 20 bases in the middle. The CDR3 has 15 amino acids. In nucleotides, the CDR3 is TGCGCCAGCAATCTCGGGTCAATAGAAGAAAATGAGCAGTTCTTC. It yields the protein CASNLGSIEENEQFF.

The chain uses TRBV11-2 and TRBJ2-1; the D is unclear. Deletions cut 1 base from V and 6 bases from J, with 10 bases between. CDR1 SGHAT and CDR2 FQNNGV come from the germline V gene. The CDR3 covers 14 residues. CDR3 protein: CASSLVEQSNEQFF. DNA for the CDR3: TGTGCCAGCAGCTTAGTAGAGCAGAGCAATGAGCAGTTCTTC.

This clonotype has at least ten counts. The junction departs from the called germline gene at one end, perhaps through a read error. This chain joins TRBV6-6 and TRBJ2-7, with 7 nucleotides matching TRBD1. CDR1 is MNHNY and CDR2 is SVGAGI in the germline V gene (reference sequence). CDR3 length: 14 amino acids. The CDR3, as DNA: TGTGCCAGCAGTAACTCGGGACAGACCTACGAGCAGTACTTC. Protein sequence: CASSNSGQTYEQYF.

To note about this clonotype: A read error is possible here, since a much larger clone lies one base away. The J gene is TRBJ2-3, the V gene TRBV5-1, with D unclear. V was cut by 0 bases and J by 2 bases, with 7 bases left in between. The CDR3 runs to 14 residues. The germline gives CDR1 SGHRS, CDR2 YFSETQ. CDR3 region: CASSLVQTTDTQYF. The CDR3, as DNA: TGCGCCAGCAGCTTGGTTCAGACCACAGATACGCAGTATTTT.

This clonotype was seen only a few times. The chain recombines TRBV5-6 with TRBJ1-5; the D is unclear. The CDR3 extends over 12 amino acids. Germline-derived CDR1 and CDR2 are SGHDT and YYEEEE. Trimming stripped 4 bases from V and 4 bases from J, with 6 bases between. In DNA form, the CDR3 reads TGTGCCAGCAGCCAGATTAATCAGCCCCAGCATTTT. Protein: CASSQINQPQHF.

V is TRBV7-8 and J is TRBJ1-1, with a weak D call TRBD1 (5 bases). The V end lost 5 bases, the J end lost 0 bases, and 10 bases lay between the germline ends. CDR3 length equals 14 residues. Germline V gene data show CDR1 as SGHVS and CDR2 as FQNEAQ. As DNA, the CDR3 is TGTGCCAGCAGCCCGTGGGGGTTGAACACTGAAGCTTTCTTT. Protein: CASSPWGLNTEAFF.